A selection of T cell receptor beta chains follows, all from one sample in a study of human T cells and chemical hapten exposure. Each CDR3 protein gets one entry after TCRdb re-called the RACE reads with MiXCR. There are around 200,000 distinct CDR3 sequences in the sample; 20% to 25% occur only once, and about 2.3% lies in the top ten. The sample here was whole blood, taken in connection with sensitization to the hapten diphenylcyclopropenone (DPC). Receptors originate from a woman aged 35 to 49 with alopecia areata. Some clones in this sample may be carry-over from other donors' samples. The CDR3 runs from the conserved cysteine through the conserved F or W. The D gene is left open where the match is weak. Expanded clones are given a class, and other clones once, few, many or no size at all.

TRBV6-5,NA,few,TRBJ2-5,CASFPRSGTQYF,TGTGCCAGCTTTCCCAGATCAGGAACCCAGTACTTC
TRBV4-2,TRBD1,NA,TRBJ2-3,CASSTDRGPTDTQYF,TGTGCCAGCAGCACCGACAGGGGACCCACAGATACGCAGTATTTT
TRBV28,TRBD1,few,TRBJ2-1,CASKVSQGYNEQFF,TGTGCCAGCAAGGTCTCACAGGGGTACAATGAGCAGTTCTTC
TRBV28,TRBD2,few,TRBJ2-3,CASSSNLLAGRLQNTDTQYF,TGTGCCAGCAGTTCCAACCTACTAGCGGGAAGACTCCAAAACACAGATACGCAGTATTTT
TRBV6-5,NA,NA,TRBJ2-4,CASSYSWSTAEIKNIQYF,TGTGCCAGCAGTTACTCTTGGAGTACGGCAGAGATTAAAAACATTCAGTACTTC
TRBV7-2,NA,many,TRBJ2-5,CASSLGTYQETQYF,TGTGCCAGCAGCTTGGGCACATACCAAGAGACCCAGTACTTC
TRBV7-2,NA,few,TRBJ1-6,CASSFWTADNSPLHF,TGTGCCAGCAGCTTCTGGACAGCAGATAATTCACCCCTCCACTTT
TRBV29-1,NA,NA,TRBJ2-5,CSAPPLGHQETQYF,TGCAGCGCCCCCCCCCTAGGGCACCAAGAGACCCAGTACTTC
TRBV4-2,NA,few,TRBJ2-7,CASSQDLTQWGYYEQYF,TGTGCCAGCAGCCAAGATCTTACCCAGTGGGGATATTACGAGCAGTACTTC
TRBV5-6,NA,few,TRBJ1-6,CASSPAAGAIMLPLHF,TGTGCCAGCAGCCCCGCGGCGGGCGCGATAATGCTACCCCTCCACTTT
TRBV21-1,NA,NA,TRBJ2-7,CASSKVPQGVDYEQYF,TGTGCCAGCAGCAAAGTCCCACAGGGGGTTGATTACGAGCAGTACTTC
TRBV12-3/TRBV12-4,TRBD1,once,TRBJ2-7,CASSVGQGTYEQYF,TGTGCCAGCAGCGTGGGACAGGGGACCTACGAGCAGTACTTC
TRBV5-1,NA,NA,TRBJ2-3,CASTLYPDLTDTQYF,TGCGCCAGCACCCTCTATCCGGATCTCACAGATACGCAGTATTTT
TRBV6-5,NA,NA,TRBJ2-2,CASSTQRTGELFF,TGTGCCAGCAGTACGCAACGCACCGGGGAGCTGTTTTTT
TRBV10-3,NA,few,TRBJ2-5,CAIGHRDQETQYF,TGTGCCATCGGTCACAGGGACCAAGAGACCCAGTACTTC
TRBV20-1,NA,NA,TRBJ2-7,CSVERDPYEQYF,TGCAGTGTAGAGAGGGACCCGTACGAGCAGTACTTC
TRBV29-1,NA,NA,TRBJ1-2,CSAQTPINYGYTF,TGCAGCGCTCAGACGCCGATCAACTATGGCTACACCTTC
TRBV6-6,NA,NA,TRBJ2-3,CASSSTDDTQYF,TGTGCCAGCAGTTCAACGGATGATACGCAGTATTTT
TRBV7-2,TRBD1,NA,TRBJ2-7,CASSYRDRGRLTSYEQYF,TGTGCCAGCAGCTACCGGGACAGGGGACGATTGACCTCCTACGAGCAGTACTTC
TRBV7-2,TRBD2,many,TRBJ2-7,CASSRRLAGVNEQYF,TGTGCCAGCAGCCGCCGTCTAGCGGGAGTTAACGAGCAGTACTTC
TRBV12-3/TRBV12-4,NA,NA,TRBJ1-4,CASSRRGTNEKLFF,TGTGCCAGCAGCCGCCGGGGGACTAATGAAAAACTGTTTTTT
TRBV6-5,TRBD1,NA,TRBJ2-3,CASSSEFPGQGADTQYF,TGTGCCAGCAGTTCCGAGTTTCCGGGACAGGGAGCCGATACGCAGTATTTT
TRBV7-2,TRBD2,few,TRBJ2-2,CASILGGGNTGELFF,TGTGCCAGCATCCTGGGGGGGGGGAACACCGGGGAGCTGTTTTTT
TRBV28,NA,NA,TRBJ1-1,CASSPMTTEAFF,TGTGCCAGCTCACCGATGACCACTGAAGCTTTCTTT
TRBV20-1,TRBD2,few,TRBJ2-3,CSAKGTSGSTDTQYF,TGCAGTGCCAAAGGGACTAGCGGTAGCACAGATACGCAGTATTTT
TRBV29-1,TRBD1,NA,TRBJ1-1,CSGDRDTEAFF,TGCAGCGGTGACAGGGACACTGAAGCTTTCTTT
TRBV28,TRBD1,few,TRBJ1-5,CASKMDRLGNQPQHF,TGTGCCAGCAAGATGGACAGGTTGGGCAATCAGCCCCAGCATTTT
TRBV10-3,TRBD1,few,TRBJ2-6,CAITKRQGAGANVLTF,TGTGCCATCACCAAGCGACAGGGGGCAGGGGCCAACGTCCTGACTTTC
TRBV19,NA,few,TRBJ2-5,CASSILQGAETQYF,TGTGCCAGTAGTATCCTCCAGGGCGCGGAGACCCAGTACTTC
TRBV20-1,TRBD1,NA,TRBJ2-7,CSASRATGDHEQYF,TGCAGTGCATCCCGTGCGACAGGGGACCACGAGCAGTACTTC
TRBV4-3,NA,many,TRBJ2-1,CASSQEWSSYNEQFF,TGCGCCAGCAGCCAAGAGTGGAGTTCCTACAATGAGCAGTTCTTC
TRBV5-1,NA,NA,TRBJ1-4,CASAVGATTNEKLFF,TGCGCCAGCGCCGTAGGGGCAACAACTAATGAAAAACTGTTTTTT
TRBV28,TRBD1,NA,TRBJ1-5,CASSFSGGEGQPQHF,TGTGCCAGCAGTTTTTCAGGGGGTGAGGGCCAGCCCCAGCATTTT
TRBV9,TRBD2,few,TRBJ2-7,CASSSQSGAAYEQYF,TGTGCCAGCAGCTCACAAAGCGGGGCCGCCTACGAGCAGTACTTC
TRBV7-2,NA,few,TRBJ2-3,CASSRALPRDTQYF,TGTGCCAGCAGCCGAGCCCTTCCGCGGGATACGCAGTATTTT
TRBV7-2,TRBD1,NA,TRBJ1-5,CASSLGQGEKPQHF,TGTGCCAGCAGCTTGGGACAGGGGGAGAAGCCCCAGCATTTT
TRBV4-1,NA,NA,TRBJ1-1,CASTQQGWGTEAFF,TGCGCCAGCACCCAACAGGGATGGGGGACTGAAGCTTTCTTT
TRBV11-2,NA,NA,TRBJ1-4,CASTLDRSNEKLFF,TGTGCCAGCACCCTTGACAGATCTAATGAAAAACTGTTTTTT
TRBV5-1,NA,NA,TRBJ1-1,CASSLGGGNTEAFF,TGCGCCAGCAGCTTGGGGGGCGGAAACACTGAAGCTTTCTTT
TRBV29-1,NA,NA,TRBJ2-7,CSVEGASGFTYEQYF,TGCAGCGTTGAGGGGGCCAGTGGATTTACATACGAGCAGTACTTC
TRBV7-2,NA,NA,TRBJ2-1,CASSLDSGSYNEQFF,TGTGCCAGCAGCTTAGATAGCGGATCCTACAATGAGCAGTTCTTC
TRBV7-2,TRBD2,few,TRBJ2-7,CASRPGTSAYEQYF,TGTGCCAGCAGACCCGGGACTAGCGCCTACGAGCAGTACTTC
TRBV11-2,NA,NA,TRBJ2-7,CASSLDPAGTPGQYF,TGTGCCAGCAGCTTAGATCCAGCGGGGACACCCGGGCAGTACTTC
TRBV12-3/TRBV12-4,NA,NA,TRBJ2-2,CASSPLAGELFF,TGTGCCAGCAGCCCTTTGGCCGGGGAGCTGTTTTTT
TRBV6-5,TRBD1,NA,TRBJ1-6,CASSYARQGNSPLHF,TGTGCCAGCAGTTACGCCCGACAGGGCAATTCACCCCTCCACTTT
TRBV30,NA,few,TRBJ2-2,CAWDTGVYTGELFF,TGTGCCTGGGACACAGGAGTATACACCGGGGAGCTGTTTTTT
TRBV20-1,NA,NA,TRBJ2-7,CSARDYQGLTYEQYF,TGCAGTGCTAGAGATTACCAGGGCCTAACCTACGAGCAGTACTTC
TRBV12-3/TRBV12-4,NA,NA,TRBJ2-2,CASSLAGRTGELFF,TGTGCCAGCAGTTTGGCGGGAAGGACCGGGGAGCTGTTTTTT
TRBV5-1,NA,few,TRBJ2-7,CASSGQGYEQYF,TGCGCCAGCAGCGGGCAGGGGTACGAGCAGTACTTC
TRBV3-1,NA,few,TRBJ1-2,CASSFRQLDGYTF,TGTGCCAGCAGCTTTAGACAGCTTGATGGCTACACCTTC
TRBV20-1,NA,many,TRBJ2-3,CSARVAGTTDTQYF,TGCAGTGCTAGAGTCGCAGGAACGACAGATACGCAGTATTTT
TRBV29-1,NA,NA,TRBJ2-3,CSVAGSRTDTQYF,TGCAGCGTTGCGGGGTCCCGCACAGATACGCAGTATTTT
TRBV25-1,NA,few,TRBJ2-4,CASSGSGSKNIQYF,TGTGCCAGCAGTGGCTCAGGGTCCAAAAACATTCAGTACTTC
TRBV29-1,NA,NA,TRBJ1-3,CSTRTDGNTIYF,TGCAGCACCCGGACGGATGGAAACACCATATATTTT
TRBV20-1,NA,many,TRBJ2-2,CSGVSVNTGELFF,TGCAGTGGAGTTAGCGTCAACACCGGGGAGCTGTTTTTT
TRBV28,NA,many,TRBJ2-7,CASSLGRGREQYF,TGTGCCAGCAGTTTAGGGAGGGGGCGCGAGCAGTACTTC
TRBV30,NA,few,TRBJ2-7,CAAAPGAYEQYF,TGTGCCGCGGCTCCGGGGGCCTACGAGCAGTACTTC
TRBV4-2,NA,NA,TRBJ1-2,CASSQERGQEVNYGYTF,TGTGCCAGCAGCCAAGAGCGTGGGCAGGAGGTTAACTATGGCTACACCTTC
TRBV29-1,NA,few,TRBJ2-5,CSVFPQGSETQYF,TGCAGCGTTTTTCCCCAGGGGAGCGAGACCCAGTACTTC
TRBV6-5,NA,NA,TRBJ1-4,CASRPTSRDLGNEKLFF,TGTGCCAGCAGACCAACGTCCAGGGACCTTGGTAATGAAAAACTGTTTTTT